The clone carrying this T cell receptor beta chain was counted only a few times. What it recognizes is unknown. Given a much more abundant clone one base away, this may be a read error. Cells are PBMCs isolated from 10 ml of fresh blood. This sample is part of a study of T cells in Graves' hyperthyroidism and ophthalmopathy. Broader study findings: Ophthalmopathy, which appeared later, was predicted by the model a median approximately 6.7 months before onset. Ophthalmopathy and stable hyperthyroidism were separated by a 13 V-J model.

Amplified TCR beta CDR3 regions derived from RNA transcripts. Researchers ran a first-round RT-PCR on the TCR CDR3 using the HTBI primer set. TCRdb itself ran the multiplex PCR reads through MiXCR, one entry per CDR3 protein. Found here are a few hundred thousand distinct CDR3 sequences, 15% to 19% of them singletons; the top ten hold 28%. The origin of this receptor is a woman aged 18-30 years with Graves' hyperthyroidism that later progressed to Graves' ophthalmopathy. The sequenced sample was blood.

CDR3: CATERKAYEQYF. CDR3 nucleotide sequence: TGTGCCACCGAAAGGAAAGCCTACGAGCAGTACTTC. This chain joins TRBV6-1 and TRBJ2-7; no definite D call. The CDR3 has 12 residues. The V gene's germline CDR1 is MNHNS and CDR2 SASEGT. Between the trimmed V and J ends, which lost 10 bases and 2 bases, there was a span of 12 bases.